This TCR beta chain is drawn from a study of graft-versus-host responses after intestinal transplantation. Study results and caveats: The marrow of recipients harbored GvH clones, and ileum or blood showed some of them first.

The ends were cut back, 0 bases at V and 1 base at J, with 7 bases in the middle. Germline CDR1 LGHNA, CDR2 YNFKEQ. The CDR3 spans 15 residues. A remark on this clone: Its antigen is undetermined. The same CDR3 is also encoded by other DNA sequences in this sample.

Assay used: immunoSEQ multiplex PCR; TCRdb lists only in-frame clones, some missing. The table shows 130,000 to 150,000 clones, with around nine tenths occurring only once. This TCR was recovered from a human donor who received an intestinal transplant. The V and J genes are TRBV4-2 and TRBJ1-5, with D unclear. Sequences were derived from unstimulated CD4+ T cells sorted from spleen or lymph node cells, sampled before intestinal transplant. CDR3: CASSQEVGSNQPQHF. The CDR3 nucleotides read TGTGCCAGCAGCCAAGAGGTGGGAAGCAATCAGCCCCAGCATTTT.